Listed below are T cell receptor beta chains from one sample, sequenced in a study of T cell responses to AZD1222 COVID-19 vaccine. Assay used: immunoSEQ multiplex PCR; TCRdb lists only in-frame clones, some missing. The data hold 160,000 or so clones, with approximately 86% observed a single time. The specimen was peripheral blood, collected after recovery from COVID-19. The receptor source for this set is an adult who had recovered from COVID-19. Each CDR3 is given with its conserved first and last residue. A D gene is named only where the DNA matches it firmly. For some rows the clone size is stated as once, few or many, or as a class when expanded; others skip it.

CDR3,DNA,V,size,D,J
CSASTVADTQYF,TGCAGTGCAAGTACTGTCGCAGATACGCAGTATTTT,TRBV20-1,once,-,TRBJ2-3
CAWFQGAEAFF,TGTGCCTGGTTCCAGGGGGCTGAAGCTTTCTTT,TRBV30,-,TRBD1,TRBJ1-1
CATSGYSSGRQGGYTF,TGTGCCACCAGCGGATACAGTTCTGGGCGCCAGGGTGGCTACACCTTC,TRBV15,-,-,TRBJ1-2
CASSPVGGNTEAFF,TGTGCCAGCAGCCCCGTCGGGGGGAACACTGAAGCTTTCTTT,TRBV3-1/TRBV3-2,-,-,TRBJ1-1
CASSFAPGLRPEQYF,TGTGCCAGCAGCTTTGCCCCGGGGCTAAGGCCCGAGCAGTACTTC,TRBV12-1,-,-,TRBJ2-7
CASSPRGADEQYF,TGTGCCAGCAGCCCACGTGGGGCGGATGAGCAGTACTTC,TRBV3-1/TRBV3-2,-,-,TRBJ2-7
CASSLGGASYEQYF,TGTGCCAGCTCCTTGGGGGGGGCCTCCTACGAGCAGTACTTC,TRBV11-3,-,-,TRBJ2-7
CASSLGTGWTYEQYF,TGCGCCAGCAGCTTGGGGACAGGGTGGACCTACGAGCAGTACTTC,TRBV5-1,-,TRBD1,TRBJ2-7
CASRQRGSGELFF,TGTGCCAGCAGGCAAAGGGGTTCGGGGGAGCTGTTTTTT,TRBV7-8,-,-,TRBJ2-2
CASSLEGLEYNEQFF,TGTGCCAGCAGCCTAGAGGGACTGGAGTACAATGAGCAGTTCTTC,TRBV7-2,once,-,TRBJ2-1
CASSYSTLLPYEQYF,TGTGCCAGCAGTTACTCAACCCTCCTCCCCTACGAGCAGTACTTC,TRBV6-7,-,-,TRBJ2-7
CASSFVREAYNEQFF,TGTGCCAGCAGTTTCGTACGGGAGGCCTACAATGAGCAGTTCTTC,TRBV27,-,TRBD2,TRBJ2-1
CASSESPWGKGNTIYF,TGTGCCAGCAGTGAGTCCCCCTGGGGGAAAGGAAACACCATATATTTT,TRBV2,-,-,TRBJ1-3
CATTTGVSNQPQHF,TGTGCCACTACCACAGGGGTTAGCAATCAGCCCCAGCATTTT,TRBV6-6,-,TRBD1,TRBJ1-5
CASSQDGPTSGRVRREQFF,TGCGCCAGCAGCCAAGATGGCCCGACTAGCGGGAGGGTACGGCGGGAGCAGTTCTTC,TRBV4-1,-,TRBD2,TRBJ2-1
CASSYGGSLAYGYTF,TGTGCCAGCAGTTACGGGGGCTCGCTGGCCTATGGCTACACCTTC,TRBV6-2/TRBV6-3,-,-,TRBJ1-2
CASSLDRERNSPLHF,TGTGCCAGCAGCTTAGACAGGGAGCGAAATTCACCCCTCCACTTT,TRBV7-9,-,-,TRBJ1-6